This record covers a single T cell receptor (beta chain). No antigen is known for it. This record comes from a study of STAT3 mutations in large granular lymphocyte leukemia. As for the study in general: Immunosuppressive therapy was given to more than half of T-LGLL patients. Study-level findings and limits: In T-cell large granular lymphocyte leukemia, about half of patients showed multiple immunodominant subclonotypes. In about 30% of the 18 patients, new TCR clonotypes emerged after therapy.

The length of the CDR3 is 14 residues. Trimming stripped 0 bases from V and 1 base from J, with 8 bases between. Germline CDR1 SGHRS, CDR2 YFSETQ. Produced via immunoSEQ multiplex PCR; TCRdb's table is partial and in-frame only. The data contain over 8,500 clones, 88% of them singletons. The V and J genes are TRBV5-1 and TRBJ2-7; D gene unclear. Sequencing was done on a sample of peripheral blood mononuclear cells. This receptor was taken from a man older than 75 with T-cell large granular lymphocyte leukemia. Some clones in this sample may be carry-over from other donors' samples. The CDR3 reads CASSLGGVSYEQYF. In DNA form, the CDR3 reads TGCGCCAGCAGCTTGGGTGGGGTTTCCTACGAGCAGTACTTC.